This T cell receptor (beta chain) comes out of a study of control samples from healthy donors and cancer patients. Profiled with immunoSEQ multiplex PCR; TCRdb holds only in-frame clones, not every one. The data show approximately 160,000 clones, 91% seen once. The germline V gene encodes CDR1 MNHNS and CDR2 SASEGT. J gave up 7 bases and V 6 bases, and 10 bases lay outside the gene matches. CDR3 length equals 14 residues. The sequence came from a middle-aged woman in good health. This chain joins TRBV6-1 and TRBJ2-7, with TRBD1 matching 9 bases. The sample was blood. The CDR3 here is CASRGQGQSGEQYF. CDR3 in DNA: TGTGCCAGCAGGGGACAGGGACAAAGTGGGGAGCAGTACTTC.